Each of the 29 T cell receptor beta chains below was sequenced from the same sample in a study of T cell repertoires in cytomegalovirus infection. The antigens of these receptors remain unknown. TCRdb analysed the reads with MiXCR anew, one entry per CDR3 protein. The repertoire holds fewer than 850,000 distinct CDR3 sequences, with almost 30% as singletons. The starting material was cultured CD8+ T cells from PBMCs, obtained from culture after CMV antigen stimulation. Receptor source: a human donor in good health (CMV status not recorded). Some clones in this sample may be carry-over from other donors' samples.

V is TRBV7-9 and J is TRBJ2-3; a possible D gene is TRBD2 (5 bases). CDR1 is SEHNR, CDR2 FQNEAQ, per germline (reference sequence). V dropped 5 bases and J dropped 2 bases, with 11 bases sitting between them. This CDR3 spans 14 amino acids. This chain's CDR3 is CASSNPGSTDTQYF. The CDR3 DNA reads TGTGCCAGCAGCAATCCGGGATCCACAGATACGCAGTATTTT.

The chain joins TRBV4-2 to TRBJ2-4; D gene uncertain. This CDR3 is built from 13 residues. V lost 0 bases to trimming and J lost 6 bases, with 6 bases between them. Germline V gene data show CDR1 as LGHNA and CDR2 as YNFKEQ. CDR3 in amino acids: CASSQEMVNIQYF. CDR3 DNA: TGTGCCAGCAGCCAAGAAATGGTAAACATTCAGTACTTC.

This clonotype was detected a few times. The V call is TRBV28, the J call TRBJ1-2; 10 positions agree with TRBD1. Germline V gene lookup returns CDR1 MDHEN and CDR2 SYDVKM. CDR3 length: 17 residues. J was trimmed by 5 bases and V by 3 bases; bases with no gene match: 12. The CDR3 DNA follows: TGTGCCAGCAGTTTCGGAATCGGGACAGGGGCGCTGTATGGCTACACCTTC. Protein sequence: CASSFGIGTGALYGYTF.

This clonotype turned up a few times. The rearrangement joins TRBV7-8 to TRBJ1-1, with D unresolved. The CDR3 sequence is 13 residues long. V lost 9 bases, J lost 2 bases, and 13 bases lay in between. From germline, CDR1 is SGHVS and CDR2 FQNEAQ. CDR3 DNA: TGTGCCAGTCTTTCCACAAAAAACACTGAAGCTTTCTTT. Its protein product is CASLSTKNTEAFF.

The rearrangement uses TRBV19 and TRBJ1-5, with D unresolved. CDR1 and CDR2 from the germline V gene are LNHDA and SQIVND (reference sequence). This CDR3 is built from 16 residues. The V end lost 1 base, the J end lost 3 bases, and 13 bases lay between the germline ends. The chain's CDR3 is CASSIVRHIPNQPQHF. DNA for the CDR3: TGTGCCAGTAGTATAGTCAGACATATACCCAATCAGCCCCAGCATTTT. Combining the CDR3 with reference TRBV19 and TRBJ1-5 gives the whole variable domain DGGITQSPKYLFRKEGQNVTLSCEQNLNHDAMYWYRQDPGQGLRLIYYSQIVNDFQKGDIAEGYSVSREKKESFPLTVTSAQKNPTAFYLCASSIVRHIPNQPQHFGDGTRLSIL.

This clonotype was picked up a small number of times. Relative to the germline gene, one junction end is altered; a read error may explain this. This CDR3 is CASSRTSVGELFF. CDR3 coding DNA: TGTGCTAGCAGCCGGACTAGTGTCGGGGAGCTGTTTTTT. The genes are TRBV7-6 and TRBJ2-2; 7 nucleotides agree with TRBD2. The CDR3 contains 13 residues. The germline V gene encodes CDR1 SGHVS and CDR2 FNYEAQ.

CDR3 residues: CATSDSGDSLNYGYTF. DNA for the CDR3: TGTGCCACCAGTGACTCCGGGGACAGCCTGAACTATGGCTACACCTTC. The genes are TRBV24-1 and TRBJ1-2; 7 bases align to TRBD1. Germline V gene data show CDR1 as KGHDR and CDR2 as SFDVKD. The CDR3 has 16 residues. The trim removed 4 bases at V and 2 bases at J, leaving 9 bases unmatched.

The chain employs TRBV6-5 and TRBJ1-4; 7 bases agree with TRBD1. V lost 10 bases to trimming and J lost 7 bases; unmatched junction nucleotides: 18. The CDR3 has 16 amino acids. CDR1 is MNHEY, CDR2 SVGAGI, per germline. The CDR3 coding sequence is TGTGCCACCTCAGATAGGACACAGGGGAGTGGTGAAAAACTGTTTTTT. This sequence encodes CATSDRTQGSGEKLFF.

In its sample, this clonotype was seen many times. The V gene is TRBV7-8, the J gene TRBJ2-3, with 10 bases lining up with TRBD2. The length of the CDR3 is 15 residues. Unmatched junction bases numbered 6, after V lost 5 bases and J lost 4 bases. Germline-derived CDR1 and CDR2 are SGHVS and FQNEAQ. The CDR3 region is CASSRYSGGSDTQYF. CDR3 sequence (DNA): TGTGCCAGCAGCCGCTATAGCGGGGGGTCAGATACGCAGTATTTT. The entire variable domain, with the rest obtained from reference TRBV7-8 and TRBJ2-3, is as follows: GAGVSQSPRYKVAKRGQDVALRCDPISGHVSLFWYQQALGQGPEFLTYFQNEAQLDKSGLPSDRFFAERPEGSVSTLKIQRTQQEDSAVYLCASSRYSGGSDTQYFGPGTRLTVL.

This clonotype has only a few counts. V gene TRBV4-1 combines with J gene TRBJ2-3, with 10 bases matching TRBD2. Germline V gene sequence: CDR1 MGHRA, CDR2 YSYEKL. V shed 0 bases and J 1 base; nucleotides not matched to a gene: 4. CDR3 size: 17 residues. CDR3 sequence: CASSQDDLAGGTDTQYF. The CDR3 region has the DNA TGCGCCAGCAGCCAAGACGATCTAGCGGGGGGCACAGATACGCAGTATTTT.

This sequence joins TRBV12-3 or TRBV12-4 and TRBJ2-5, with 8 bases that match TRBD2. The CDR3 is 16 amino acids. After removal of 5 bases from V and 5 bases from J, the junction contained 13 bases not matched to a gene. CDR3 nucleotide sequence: TGTGCCAGCAGTCCCCTCGCGGGGGGCCTCCAGGAGACCCAGTACTTC. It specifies CASSPLAGGLQETQYF.

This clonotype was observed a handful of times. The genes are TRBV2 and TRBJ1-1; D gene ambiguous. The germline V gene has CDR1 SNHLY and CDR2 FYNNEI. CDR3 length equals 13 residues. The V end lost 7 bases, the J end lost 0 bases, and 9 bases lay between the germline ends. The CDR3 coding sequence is TGTGCCAGCACCCAGACTTTGAACACTGAAGCTTTCTTT. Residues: CASTQTLNTEAFF.

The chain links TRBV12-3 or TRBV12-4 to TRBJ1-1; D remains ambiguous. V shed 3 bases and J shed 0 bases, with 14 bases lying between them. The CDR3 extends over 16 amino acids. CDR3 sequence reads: CASSFSGFTMNTEAFF. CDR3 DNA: TGTGCCAGCAGTTTTTCGGGGTTCACTATGAACACTGAAGCTTTCTTT.

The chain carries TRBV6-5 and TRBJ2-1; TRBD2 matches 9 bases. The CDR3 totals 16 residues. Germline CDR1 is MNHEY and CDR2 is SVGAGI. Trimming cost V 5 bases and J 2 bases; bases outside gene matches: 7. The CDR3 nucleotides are TGTGCCAGCAGTCGATTTAGCGGGGGTGCCTACAATGAGCAGTTCTTC. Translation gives CASSRFSGGAYNEQFF.

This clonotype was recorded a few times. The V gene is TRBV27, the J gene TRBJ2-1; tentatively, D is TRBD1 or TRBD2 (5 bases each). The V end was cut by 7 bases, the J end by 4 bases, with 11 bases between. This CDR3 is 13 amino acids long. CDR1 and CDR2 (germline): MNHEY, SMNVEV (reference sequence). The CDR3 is CASKRDGYNEQFF. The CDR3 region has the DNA TGTGCCAGCAAACGGGACGGATACAATGAGCAGTTCTTC.

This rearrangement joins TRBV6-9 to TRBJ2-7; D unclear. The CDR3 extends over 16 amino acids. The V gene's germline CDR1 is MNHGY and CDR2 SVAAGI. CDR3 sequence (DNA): TGTGCCGGCAGTTACGGTTCGGCCCAACAAGCCTACGAGCAGTACGTC. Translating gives CAGSYGSAQQAYEQYV.

The CDR3 DNA is TGTGCCACCCAGGGCAAGGGACGAGCTGGAAACACCATATATTTT. Translating it yields CATQGKGRAGNTIYF. The chain joins TRBV13 to TRBJ1-3; tentative D call: TRBD1 (5 bases). The germline V and J ends were trimmed by 10 bases and 2 bases, with 18 bases remaining between them. Germline-derived CDR1 and CDR2 are PRHDT and FYEKMQ (reference sequence). This CDR3 region has 15 residues.

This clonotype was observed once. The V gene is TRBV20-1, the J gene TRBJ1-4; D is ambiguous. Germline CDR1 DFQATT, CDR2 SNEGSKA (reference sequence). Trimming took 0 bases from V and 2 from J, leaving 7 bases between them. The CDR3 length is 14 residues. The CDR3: CSARELGTNEKLFF. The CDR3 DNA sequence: TGCAGTGCTAGAGAACTGGGTACTAATGAAAAACTGTTTTTT.

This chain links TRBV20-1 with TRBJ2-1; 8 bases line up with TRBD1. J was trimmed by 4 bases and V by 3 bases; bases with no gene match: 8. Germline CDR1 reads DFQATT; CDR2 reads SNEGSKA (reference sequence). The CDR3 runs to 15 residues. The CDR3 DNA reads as TGCAGTGCTAGCCCCCTGGACAGGGCTTACAATGAGCAGTTCTTC. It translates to CSASPLDRAYNEQFF.

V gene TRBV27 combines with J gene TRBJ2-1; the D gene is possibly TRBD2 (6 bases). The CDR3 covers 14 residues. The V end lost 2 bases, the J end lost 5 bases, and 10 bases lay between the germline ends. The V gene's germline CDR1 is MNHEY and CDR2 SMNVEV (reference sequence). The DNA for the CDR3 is TGTGCCAGCAGTTTAAACGGGGGAAACAATGAGCAGTTCTTC. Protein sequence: CASSLNGGNNEQFF.

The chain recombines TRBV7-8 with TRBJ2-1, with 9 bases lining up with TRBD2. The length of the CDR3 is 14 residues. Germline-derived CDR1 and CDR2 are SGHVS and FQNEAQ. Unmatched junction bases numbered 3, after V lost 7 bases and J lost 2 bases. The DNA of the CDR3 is TGTGCCAGCAAACTAGCGGGTACCTACAATGAGCAGTTCTTC. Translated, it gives CASKLAGTYNEQFF.

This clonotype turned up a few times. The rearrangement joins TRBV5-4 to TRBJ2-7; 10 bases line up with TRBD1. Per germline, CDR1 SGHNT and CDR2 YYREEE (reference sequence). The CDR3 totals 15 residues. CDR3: CVVGGRDRGPYEQYV. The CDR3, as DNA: TGTGTGGTGGGGGGCCGGGACAGGGGCCCCTACGAGCAGTACGTC.

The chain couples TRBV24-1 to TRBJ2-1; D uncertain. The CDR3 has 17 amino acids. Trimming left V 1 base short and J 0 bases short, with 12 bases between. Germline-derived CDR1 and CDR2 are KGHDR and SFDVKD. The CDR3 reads CATSDFGRSSSYNEQFF. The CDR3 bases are TGTGCCACCAGTGATTTCGGCAGATCTAGCTCCTACAATGAGCAGTTCTTC.

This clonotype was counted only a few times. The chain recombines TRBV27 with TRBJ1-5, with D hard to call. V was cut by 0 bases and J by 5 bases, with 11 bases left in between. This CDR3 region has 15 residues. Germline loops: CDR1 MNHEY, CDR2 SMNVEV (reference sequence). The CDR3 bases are TGTGCCAGCAGTTTATCGTGGGTGGGAGATCAGCCCCAGCATTTT. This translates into CASSLSWVGDQPQHF.

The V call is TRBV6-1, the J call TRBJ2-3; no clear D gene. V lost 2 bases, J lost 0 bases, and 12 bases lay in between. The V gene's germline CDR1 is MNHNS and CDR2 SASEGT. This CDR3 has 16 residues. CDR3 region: CASSELVTSSTDTQYF. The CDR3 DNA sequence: TGTGCCAGCAGTGAACTGGTGACTTCTAGCACAGATACGCAGTATTTT.

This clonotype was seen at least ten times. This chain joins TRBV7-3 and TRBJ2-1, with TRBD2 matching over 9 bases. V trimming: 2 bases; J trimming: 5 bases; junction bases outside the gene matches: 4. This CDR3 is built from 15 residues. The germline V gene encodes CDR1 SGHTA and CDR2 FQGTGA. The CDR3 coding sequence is TGTGCCAGCAGCTTAGCGGGGGGGGTCAACAATGAGCAGTTCTTC. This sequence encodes CASSLAGGVNNEQFF.

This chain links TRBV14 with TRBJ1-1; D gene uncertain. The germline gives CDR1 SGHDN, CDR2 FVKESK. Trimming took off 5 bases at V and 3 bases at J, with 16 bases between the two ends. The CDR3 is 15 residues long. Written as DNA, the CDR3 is TGTGCCAGCAGCGTTACAATGGCCGGAGACACTGAAGCTTTCTTT. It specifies CASSVTMAGDTEAFF. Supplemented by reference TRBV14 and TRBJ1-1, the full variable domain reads EAGVTQFPSHSVIEKGQTVTLRCDPISGHDNLYWYRRVMGKEIKFLLHFVKESKQDESGMPNNRFLAERTGGTYSTLKVQPAELEDSGVYFCASSVTMAGDTEAFFGQGTRLTVV.

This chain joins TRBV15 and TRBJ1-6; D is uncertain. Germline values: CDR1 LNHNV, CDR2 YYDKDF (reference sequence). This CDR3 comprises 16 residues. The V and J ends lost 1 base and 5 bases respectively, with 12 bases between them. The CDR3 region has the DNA TGTGCCACCAGCAGAGGGTCCACCGGGCATAATTCACCCCTCCACTTT. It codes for CATSRGSTGHNSPLHF.

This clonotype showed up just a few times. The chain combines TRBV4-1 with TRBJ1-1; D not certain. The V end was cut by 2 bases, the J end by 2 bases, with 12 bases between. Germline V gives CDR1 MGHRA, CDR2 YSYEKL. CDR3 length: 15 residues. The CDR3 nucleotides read TGCGCCAGCAGCCAACCCTGGACTGCCAACACTGAAGCTTTCTTT. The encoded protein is CASSQPWTANTEAFF.